Each of the 21 T cell receptor beta chains below was sequenced from the same sample in a study of cytomegalovirus exposure and HLA in healthy donors. The PCR made use of 60 Vbeta and 13 Jbeta primers. The data were produced by immunoSEQ multiplex PCR, yet TCRdb's version contains in-frame clones alone and is incomplete. The sample lists tens of thousands of clones, 75% to 85% occurring once. The specimen sequenced was PBMCs. The origin of the receptors is a female donor in good health and CMV-seronegative.

CDR3 sequence reads: CSVYSPGQGDYGYTF. The CDR3 region has the DNA TGCAGCGTTTACTCCCCGGGACAGGGAGACTATGGCTACACCTTC. This chain joins TRBV29-1 and TRBJ1-2; the match to TRBD1 covers 9 bases. V was pared by 5 bases and J by 3 bases, with 10 bases of the junction left unmatched. Germline V gives CDR1 SQVTM, CDR2 ANQGSEA. The CDR3 loop spans 15 amino acids.

The chain joins TRBV4-1 to TRBJ1-1, with 7 bases matching TRBD1. The CDR3 has 17 amino acids. CDR1 and CDR2 (germline): MGHRA, YSYEKL. V dropped 1 base and J dropped 1; count of bases not matched to a gene: 9. The CDR3 loop reads CASSQVFRTGWNTEAFF. CDR3 in DNA: TGCGCCAGCAGCCAAGTTTTTAGGACAGGTTGGAACACTGAAGCTTTCTTT.

V usage is TRBV7-6 and J usage is TRBJ2-3, with D perhaps matching TRBD2 (5 bases). Germline loops: CDR1 SGHVS, CDR2 FNYEAQ. The CDR3 sequence is 14 residues long. The V gene lost 5 bases and the J gene lost 6 bases, with 15 bases spanning the gap. CDR3 region: CASSPTLGGDTQYF. The CDR3 DNA follows: TGTGCCAGCAGCCCTACCTTGGGCGGGGATACGCAGTATTTT.

This rearrangement joins TRBV2 to TRBJ1-1; the match to TRBD1 covers 11 bases. Germline CDR1 and CDR2: SNHLY and FYNNEI. V lost 3 bases, J lost 0 bases, and 6 bases stayed unmatched. This CDR3 spans 17 amino acids. CDR3 sequence reads: CASSEKDRGLMNTEAFF. The DNA of the CDR3 is TGTGCCAGCAGTGAGAAGGACAGGGGGCTTATGAACACTGAAGCTTTCTTT. Looking up the rest from reference TRBV2 and TRBJ1-1 gives the full variable domain: EPEVTQTPSHQVTQMGQEVILRCVPISNHLYFYWYRQILGQKVEFLVSFYNNEISEKSEIFDDQFSVERPDGSNFTLKIRSTKLEDSAMYFCASSEKDRGLMNTEAFFGQGTRLTVV.

The CDR3 nucleotides are TGTGCCAGCAGTGACAGGGGCCAGTACACTGAAGCTTTCTTT. Protein product: CASSDRGQYTEAFF. This chain joins TRBV25-1 and TRBJ1-1; tentative D call: TRBD1 (6 bases). Trimming pared 3 bases from V and 3 bases from J, leaving 11 bases between. The CDR3 is 14 residues long. The V gene's germline CDR1 is MGHDK and CDR2 SYGVNS.

V and J are TRBV6-5 and TRBJ2-7, with TRBD2 matching over 7 bases. CDR3 length: 14 residues. Germline V lookup: CDR1 MNHEY, CDR2 SVGAGI. The V segment lost 6 bases and the J segment 7 bases; nucleotides outside the gene matches: 12. The CDR3 nucleotides are TGTGCCAGCAGCCCCTGGACGGGAGGAGAGGAGCAGTACTTC. This gives the protein CASSPWTGGEEQYF.

The chain combines TRBV7-2 with TRBJ2-7; 7 bases are shared with TRBD2. Germline CDR1 SGHTA, CDR2 FQGNSA. The CDR3 spans 17 residues. V lost 5 bases and J lost 4; bases outside the gene matches: 17. The CDR3 coding sequence is TGTGCCAGCAGCCTGCGCCACTTGGGGAGGGGAGGTTACGAGCAGTACTTC. Protein product: CASSLRHLGRGGYEQYF.

The chain recombines TRBV9 with TRBJ2-3, with unresolved D. CDR1 is SGDLS, CDR2 YYNGEE, per germline. V dropped 4 bases and J dropped 0 bases, with 6 bases sitting between them. The CDR3 is 13 residues long. CDR3 sequence reads: CASSMTSTDTQYF. DNA of the CDR3: TGTGCCAGCAGCATGACAAGCACAGATACGCAGTATTTT.

V usage is TRBV9 and J usage is TRBJ2-1; the match to TRBD2 covers 8 bases. The CDR3 loop spans 13 amino acids. The ends lost 8 bases at V and 7 bases at J; junction bases unmatched: 8. Per germline, CDR1 SGDLS and CDR2 YYNGEE. Written as DNA, the CDR3 is TGTGCCAGTTCGGGGGGGCCAGGTAATGAGCAGTTCTTC. Amino acid sequence: CASSGGPGNEQFF. Together with reference TRBV9 and TRBJ2-1, the CDR3 gives the full variable domain: DSGVTQTPKHLITATGQRVTLRCSPRSGDLSVYWYQQSLDQGLQFLIQYYNGEERAKGNILERFSAQQFPDLHSELNLSSLELGDSALYFCASSGGPGNEQFFGPGTRLTVL.

The V call is TRBV7-2, the J call TRBJ1-1; D is ambiguous. Germline V CDR1 and CDR2: SGHTA, FQGNSA. There are 14 residues in the CDR3. The V end was cut by 3 bases, the J end by 0 bases, with 8 bases between. The CDR3 loop is CASSLSWLNTEAFF. The CDR3 coding sequence is TGTGCCAGCAGCTTGTCCTGGCTGAACACTGAAGCTTTCTTT. The variable domain in full, completed from reference TRBV7-2 and TRBJ1-1, reads GAGVSQSPSNKVTEKGKDVELRCDPISGHTALYWYRQSLGQGLEFLIYFQGNSAPDKSGLPSDRFSAERTGGSVSTLTIQRTQQEDSAVYLCASSLSWLNTEAFFGQGTRLTVV.

In this sample, this clone turned up once. The chain carries TRBV25-1 and TRBJ1-6; 8 bases align to TRBD1. Germline loops: CDR1 MGHDK, CDR2 SYGVNS. CDR3 length: 14 residues. The V gene end was trimmed by 10 bases and the J gene end by 6 bases; junction bases not matched to a gene: 8. CDR3 coding DNA: TGTGCCACCTCGGGACAGGCGATTAATTCACCCCTCCACTTT. Amino acid sequence: CATSGQAINSPLHF. The full variable domain, rest sourced from reference TRBV25-1 and TRBJ1-6, is EADIYQTPRYLVIGTGKKITLECSQTMGHDKMYWYQQDPGMELHLIHYSYGVNSTEKGDLSSESTVSRIRTEHFPLTLESARPSHTSQYLCATSGQAINSPLHFGNGTRLTVT.

The chain couples TRBV5-1 to TRBJ1-6; the match to TRBD1 covers 7 bases. After removal of 4 bases from V and 7 bases from J, the junction contained 5 bases not matched to a gene. This CDR3 is built from 14 residues. Germline V gene data show CDR1 as SGHRS and CDR2 as YFSETQ. The CDR3 is CASSPGTENSPLHF. CDR3 DNA: TGCGCCAGCAGCCCTGGGACAGAAAATTCACCCCTCCACTTT.

The chain joins TRBV7-9 to TRBJ1-2, with TRBD1 matching 7 bases. Germline loops: CDR1 SEHNR, CDR2 FQNEAQ (reference sequence). The CDR3 contains 12 residues. V was pared by 4 bases and J by 8 bases, with 4 bases of the junction left unmatched. CDR3: CASSSQGLGYTF. The CDR3 region has the DNA TGTGCCAGCAGCTCACAGGGGCTCGGCTACACCTTC.

The V call is TRBV10-3, the J call TRBJ2-2; 9 bases are shared with TRBD2. Germline-derived CDR1 and CDR2 are ENHRY and SYGVKD. Unmatched junction bases numbered 10, after V lost 9 bases and J lost 5 bases. The CDR3 sequence is 15 residues long. CDR3 DNA sequence: TGTGCCATGCGTCGTGAGACTAGCGGTACCGGGGAGCTGTTTTTT. Amino acids: CAMRRETSGTGELFF.

The V call is TRBV7-2, the J call TRBJ2-4; D perhaps matches TRBD1 (8 bases). Trimming stripped 5 bases from V and 6 bases from J, with 23 bases between. This CDR3 is 17 amino acids long. In germline, CDR1 is SGHTA, CDR2 FQGNSA. As DNA, the CDR3 is TGTGCCAGCAGCCTCCTCCCCCACAGGGGGGAGGGAAACATTCAGTACTTC. Protein product: CASSLLPHRGEGNIQYF.

The gene calls are TRBV9 and TRBJ1-6, with TRBD1 as a possible D gene (6 bases). CDR3 length: 17 amino acids. Germline V gives CDR1 SGDLS, CDR2 YYNGEE. V was shortened by 0 bases and J by 8 bases, with 18 bases between the two germline ends. This chain's CDR3 is CASSVATGGAWDSPLHF. The CDR3 coding sequence is TGTGCCAGCAGCGTAGCTACGGGGGGCGCTTGGGATTCACCCCTCCACTTT. Looking up the rest from reference TRBV9 and TRBJ1-6 gives the full variable domain: DSGVTQTPKHLITATGQRVTLRCSPRSGDLSVYWYQQSLDQGLQFLIQYYNGEERAKGNILERFSAQQFPDLHSELNLSSLELGDSALYFCASSVATGGAWDSPLHFGNGTRLTVT.

In its sample, this clone was seen a few times. V usage is TRBV5-1 and J usage is TRBJ1-1; D call uncertain. This CDR3 region has 13 residues. CDR1 is SGHRS, CDR2 YFSETQ, per germline. The V end lost 6 bases, the J end lost 8 bases, and 17 bases lay between the germline ends. The CDR3: CASTGEGSREAFF. Here the CDR3 DNA reads TGCGCCAGCACCGGGGAGGGTTCGCGAGAAGCTTTCTTT.

The gene calls are TRBV6-1 and TRBJ1-6; 9 positions agree with TRBD1. CDR3 size: 15 residues. Losses at the gene ends were 6 bases for V and 10 bases for J; bases not matched to a gene: 10. Germline-derived CDR1 and CDR2 are MNHNS and SASEGT. CDR3 amino acids: CASRPEQGARSPLHF. The CDR3 coding sequence is TGTGCCAGCAGACCAGAACAGGGGGCGCGGTCACCCCTCCACTTT.

The V and J genes are TRBV10-3 and TRBJ2-3; 11 nucleotides align to TRBD2. The ends lost 2 bases at V and 5 bases at J; junction bases unmatched: 9. CDR1 and CDR2 from the germline V gene are ENHRY and SYGVKD. The CDR3 sequence is 17 residues long. The CDR3 coding sequence is TGTGCCATCAGTGAGAGACTAGCGGGGAGGAGGGAAGATACGCAGTATTTT. Translated, it gives CAISERLAGRREDTQYF.

The J gene is TRBJ1-2, the V gene TRBV2, with D unresolved. The CDR3 spans 13 residues. Trimming removed 2 bases at V and 4 bases at J, with 8 bases between. Germline-derived CDR1 and CDR2 are SNHLY and FYNNEI. CDR3 amino acids: CASSESGVYGYTF. The CDR3 bases are TGTGCCAGCAGTGAATCGGGTGTCTATGGCTACACCTTC.

The V and J genes are TRBV7-9 and TRBJ2-5; maybe TRBD1 (6 bases). Trimming removed 4 bases at V and 4 bases at J, with 16 bases between. From germline, CDR1 is SEHNR and CDR2 FQNEAQ (reference sequence). This CDR3 has 15 amino acids. The CDR3 loop reads CASSSLQGFGETQYF. The CDR3 coding sequence is TGTGCCAGCAGCTCGCTTCAGGGGTTTGGAGAGACCCAGTACTTC.